This entry describes one TCR beta chain. Its antigen is as yet unknown. Every participant with HIV received treatment in the United States. This CDR3 has 13 residues. V lost 1 base to trimming and J lost 7 bases, with 8 bases between them. Germline V lookup: CDR1 MGHRA, CDR2 YSYEKL. This record comes from a study of long-term antiretroviral therapy in people with HIV. Study conclusions and caveats: Although diversity increased after ART, it remained lower than in transplant donor controls.

Running of the v3.0 immunoSEQ assay took place at survey level. TCRdb's table, derived via immunoSEQ multiplex PCR, lists solely in-frame clones and lacks some. The top ten hold roughly 15% of the sample, which has 11,000 to 15,000 clones, roughly 80% seen once. The sequencing used unsorted PBMCs, collected 1.8 years before starting antiretroviral therapy. The gene calls are TRBV4-1 and TRBJ1-5; the D gene is possibly TRBD1 (5 bases). This receptor was taken from a woman in her 40s with HIV. CDR3 sequence reads: CASSQGRQQPQHF. CDR3 coding DNA: TGCGCCAGCAGCCAAGGGAGACAGCAGCCCCAGCATTTT.